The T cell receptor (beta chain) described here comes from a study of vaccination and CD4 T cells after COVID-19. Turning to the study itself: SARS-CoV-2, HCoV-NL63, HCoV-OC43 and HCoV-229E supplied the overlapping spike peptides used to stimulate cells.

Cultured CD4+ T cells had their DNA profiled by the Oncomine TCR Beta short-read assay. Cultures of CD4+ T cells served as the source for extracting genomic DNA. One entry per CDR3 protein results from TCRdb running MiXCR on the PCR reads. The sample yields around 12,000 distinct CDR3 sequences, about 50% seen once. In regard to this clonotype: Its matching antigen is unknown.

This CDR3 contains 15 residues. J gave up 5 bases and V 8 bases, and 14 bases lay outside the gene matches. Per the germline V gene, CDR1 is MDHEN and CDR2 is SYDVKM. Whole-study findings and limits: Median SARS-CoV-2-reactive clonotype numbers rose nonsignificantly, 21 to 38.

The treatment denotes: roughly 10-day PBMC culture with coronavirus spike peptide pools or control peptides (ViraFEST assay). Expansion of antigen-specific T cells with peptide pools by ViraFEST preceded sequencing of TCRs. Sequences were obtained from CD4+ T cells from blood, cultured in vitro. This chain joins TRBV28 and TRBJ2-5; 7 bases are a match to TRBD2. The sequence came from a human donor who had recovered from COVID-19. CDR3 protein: CASRPHIAGGETQYF. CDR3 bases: TGTGCCAGCCGCCCCCATATAGCGGGTGGGGAGACCCAGTACTTC.